The 11 T cell receptor beta chains below come from one sample, sequenced in a study of T-cell memory formation after mild COVID-19. From the 5' RACE reads, TCRdb called clonotypes with MiXCR, one entry per CDR3 protein. The sample has approximately 260,000 distinct CDR3 sequences, 15% to 20% seen once; the top ten hold approximately 23%. The material sequenced was PBMCs or a T cell subset sorted from them (not recorded which). The source is a man between 18 and 29 years old who had mild COVID-19 (a few samples of this study predate the infection). Cell type and time point are not known.

The rearrangement joins TRBV21-1 to TRBJ1-2; the table assigns TRBD1, which was not confirmed against the DNA. TRBV21-1 has pseudogene status. CDR3 size: 17 residues. Here the CDR3 DNA reads TGTGCCAGCAGCAAGACGGACAGGGTTGCGGCTAACTATGGCTACACCTTC. Translated: CASSKTDRVAANYGYTF.

Only a few counts were recorded for this clonotype. The V and J genes are TRBV3-1 and TRBJ2-5; D is perhaps TRBD1 (6 bases). Germline values: CDR1 LGHDT, CDR2 YNNKEL (reference sequence). Trimming left V 1 base short and J 2 bases short, with 8 bases between. The CDR3 sequence is 14 residues long. In DNA form, the CDR3 reads TGTGCCAGCAGCCAAGTCGGACAGCAAGAGACCCAGTACTTC. Translated, it gives CASSQVGQQETQYF.

J is TRBJ2-5 and V is TRBV7-8; no reliable D call. The CDR3 is 18 amino acids. CDR1 and CDR2 (germline): SGHVS, FQNEAQ. The V end lost 3 bases, the J end lost 5 bases, and 25 bases lay between the germline ends. CDR3 DNA: TGTGCCAGCAGCTTTGCCTGGTTTGGCGTCGTAGGAACGGAGACCCAGTACTTC. Its protein is CASSFAWFGVVGTETQYF.

The chain joins TRBV5-1 to TRBJ2-1, with D perhaps matching TRBD2 (5 bases). The CDR3 is 15 residues long. V dropped 0 bases and J dropped 8 bases, with 15 bases sitting between them. Germline V gives CDR1 SGHRS, CDR2 YFSETQ. The CDR3 region is CASSLDFWTEDEQFF. CDR3 sequence (DNA): TGCGCCAGCAGCTTGGATTTCTGGACGGAGGATGAGCAGTTCTTC.

This clonotype appeared a few times. This sequence joins TRBV19 and TRBJ2-1; perhaps D is TRBD1 or TRBD2 (5 bases each). Between the trimmed V and J ends, which lost 11 bases and 1 base, there was a span of 12 bases. The CDR3 consists of 13 residues. Germline CDR1 and CDR2: LNHDA and SQIVND (reference sequence). Written as DNA, the CDR3 is TGTGCCGTAAAGGGACGATCCTACAATGAGCAGTTCTTC. Amino acid sequence: CAVKGRSYNEQFF.

The rearrangement joins TRBV28 to TRBJ2-5; TRBD2 matches at 9 bases. Germline CDR1 MDHEN, CDR2 SYDVKM. CDR3 length: 15 amino acids. Trimming took 3 bases from V and 5 from J; bases not matched to a gene: 7. The CDR3 spells CASSLVTAGGETQYF. CDR3 DNA: TGTGCCAGCAGTTTGGTGACCGCGGGGGGGGAGACCCAGTACTTC.

This clonotype has ten or more counts. The chain is built from TRBV9 and TRBJ2-7, with D possibly matching TRBD1 (5 bases). The CDR3 sequence is 15 residues long. Germline V gene data show CDR1 as SGDLS and CDR2 as YYNGEE. Between the trimmed V and J ends, which lost 0 bases and 2 bases, there was a span of 12 bases. CDR3 protein: CASSVGQGLTYEQYF. CDR3 DNA sequence: TGTGCCAGCAGCGTAGGGCAGGGCTTAACCTACGAGCAGTACTTC.

Only a few counts were recorded for this clonotype. V is TRBV6-4 and J is TRBJ2-1; 7 positions match TRBD1. The CDR3 length is 14 residues. Germline-derived CDR1 and CDR2 are MRHNA and SNTAGT. V was clipped by 0 bases and J by 8 bases; unmatched bases: 4. Here the CDR3 reads CASSDSKGADEQFF. The DNA of the CDR3 is TGTGCCAGCAGTGACTCTAAGGGGGCCGATGAGCAGTTCTTC.

The chain combines TRBV25-1 with TRBJ2-1; D is unclear. V was cut by 11 bases and J by 5 bases, with 10 bases left in between. The germline V gene has CDR1 MGHDK and CDR2 SYGVNS. There are 11 residues in the CDR3. The CDR3 sequence: CAALHNNEQFF. The CDR3 bases are TGTGCCGCTCTTCACAACAATGAGCAGTTCTTC.

The rearrangement joins TRBV20-1 to TRBJ1-5; 9 bases line up with TRBD1. This CDR3 has 15 amino acids. Unmatched junction bases numbered 9, after V lost 3 bases and J lost 6 bases. The V gene's germline CDR1 is DFQATT and CDR2 SNEGSKA (reference sequence). This CDR3 is CSASGTGFRGQPQHF. Here the CDR3 DNA reads TGCAGTGCTAGTGGGACAGGGTTCCGGGGTCAGCCCCAGCATTTT.

In this sample, this clonotype turned up once. This chain connects TRBV4-1 to TRBJ2-5; no firm D call. The CDR3 has 17 residues. Between the trimmed V and J ends, which lost 1 base and 0 bases, there was a span of 15 bases. Germline V CDR1 and CDR2: MGHRA, YSYEKL. CDR3 coding DNA: TGCGCCAGCAGCCAAGGTGATCGGGCAGGAGACCAAGAGACCCAGTACTTC. Protein product: CASSQGDRAGDQETQYF.